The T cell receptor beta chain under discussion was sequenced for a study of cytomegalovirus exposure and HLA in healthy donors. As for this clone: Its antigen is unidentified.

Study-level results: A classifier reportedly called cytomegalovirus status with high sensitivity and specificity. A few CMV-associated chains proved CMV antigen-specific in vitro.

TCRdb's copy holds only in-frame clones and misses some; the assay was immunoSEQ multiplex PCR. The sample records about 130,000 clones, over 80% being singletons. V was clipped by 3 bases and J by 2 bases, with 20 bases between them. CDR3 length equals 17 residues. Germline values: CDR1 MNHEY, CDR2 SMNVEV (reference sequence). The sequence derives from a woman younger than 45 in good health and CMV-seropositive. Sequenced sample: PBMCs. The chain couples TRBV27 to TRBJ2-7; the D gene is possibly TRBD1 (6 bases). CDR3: CASSFLSPGQQAYEQYF. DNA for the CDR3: TGTGCCAGCAGTTTCCTCTCACCGGGACAACAAGCCTACGAGCAGTACTTC.